The 5 T cell receptor beta chains reported below all come from one sample, sequenced in a study of blood T cells in healthy people across ages. Primers used in a second PCR of about 7 to 11 cycles were a sample-barcoded 5' primer and a J-beta primer mix. TCRdb reanalysed the 5' RACE reads using MiXCR and keeps one entry per CDR3 protein. In the table there are 1.8 million or so distinct CDR3 sequences, about two fifths of which are singletons. Sequenced input: blood. These receptors all come from a human donor in good health.

The sample holds many counts of this clonotype. The chain employs TRBV4-3 and TRBJ2-3, with a weak D call TRBD1 (6 bases). Germline CDR1 and CDR2: LGHNA and YSLEER. The CDR3 covers 15 residues. Trimming removed 1 base from V and 1 base from J, with 9 bases in between. CDR3 protein: CASSQGGRRTDTQYF. The CDR3, as DNA: TGCGCCAGCAGCCAAGGGGGGCGACGCACAGATACGCAGTATTTT.

This chain uses TRBV4-1 with TRBJ1-1; unclear D gene. Between the trimmed V and J ends, which lost 0 bases and 11 bases, there was a span of 19 bases. The CDR3 extends over 15 amino acids. The germline gives CDR1 MGHRA, CDR2 YSYEKL. CDR3 in amino acids: CASSQDTTGGLRAFF. Written as DNA, the CDR3 is TGCGCCAGCAGCCAAGATACGACGGGCGGTTTGCGGGCTTTCTTT.

J is TRBJ1-2 and V is TRBV15, with a weak D call TRBD1 (5 bases). Germline lookup yields CDR1 LNHNV and CDR2 YYDKDF (reference sequence). V shed 4 bases and J shed 6 bases, with 24 bases lying between them. CDR3 length: 17 residues. Here the CDR3 reads CATSINAELVGVDGYTF. The CDR3 DNA follows: TGTGCCACCAGCATCAATGCCGAATTGGTGGGGGTGGATGGCTACACCTTC.

This clonotype turned up a few times. The J gene is TRBJ1-2, the V gene TRBV29-1, with 10 bases fitting TRBD1. The CDR3 runs to 13 residues. V shed 4 bases, J shed 7 bases, and the junction held 6 bases outside the gene matches. The germline gives CDR1 SQVTM, CDR2 ANQGSEA. The CDR3 spells CSVGGTGELGYTF. The CDR3 nucleotides read TGCAGCGTTGGGGGGACAGGGGAACTTGGCTACACCTTC.

Regarding this clonotype: Germline is not matched at one junction end, which may reflect a read error. The CDR3 bases are TGTTCCAGCAGCTTAGAACAGGCGGAAAAACTGTTTTTT. Residues: CSSSLEQAEKLFF. The chain has TRBV7-9 and TRBJ1-4; D might be TRBD1 (5 bases). CDR1 and CDR2 (germline): SEHNR, FQNEAQ (reference sequence). CDR3 size: 13 residues.